The 12 T cell receptor beta chains below all came from one sample that was sequenced in a study of blood T cells in healthy people across ages. The authors ran a second PCR of about 6 to 11 cycles using a sample-barcoded 5' primer and a J-beta primer mix. Using its own MiXCR run on the 5' RACE reads, TCRdb lists one record per CDR3 protein. This sample has over a million distinct CDR3 sequences, with less than 50% found just once. Sequences were obtained from blood. Receptors were obtained from a woman aged 55 to 70 in good health.

This clonotype was counted only a few times. The CDR3 protein is CATSRDGGRTSGANVLTF. The CDR3 nucleotides read TGTGCCACCAGCAGAGATGGGGGACGGACCTCTGGGGCCAACGTCCTGACTTTC. The V gene is TRBV15, the J gene TRBJ2-6; either TRBD1 or TRBD2 may supply D (5 bases each). Germline CDR1 and CDR2: LNHNV and YYDKDF (reference sequence). V lost 0 bases to trimming and J lost 0 bases, with 12 bases between them. The CDR3 covers 18 residues.

As to this clonotype: Relative to the germline gene, one junction end is altered; a read error may explain this. The chain carries TRBV25-1 and TRBJ2-5, with 7 bases identical to TRBD1. Germline V gene sequence: CDR1 MGHDK, CDR2 SYGVNS. This CDR3 is built from 13 residues. Written as DNA, the CDR3 is TGTGCCAGCAGTGCCTACAGGGGAGAGGCCCAGTACTTC. Amino acid sequence: CASSAYRGEAQYF.

This chain uses TRBV12-3 or TRBV12-4 with TRBJ2-3; 9 nucleotides line up with TRBD1. Trimming at V came to 5 bases and at J to 4 bases, leaving 10 bases not matched to a gene. The CDR3 is made up of 16 amino acids. CDR3 DNA: TGTGCCAGCAGTCCACAGGGGGCTTTTTTCGCAGATACGCAGTATTTT. Translating it yields CASSPQGAFFADTQYF.

This clonotype occurred many times. A much larger clone is a single base away; this may be a read error. This rearrangement joins TRBV9 to TRBJ2-5; D gene unclear. The length of the CDR3 is 12 residues. Per germline, CDR1 SGDLS and CDR2 YYNGEE. The V gene lost 0 bases and the J gene lost 0 bases, with 0 bases spanning the gap. In nucleotides, the CDR3 is TGTGCCAGCAGCGTAGACCAAGAGACCCAGTACTTC. Translated, it gives CASSVDQETQYF.

This chain links TRBV29-1 with TRBJ2-7, with D perhaps TRBD1 or TRBD2 (7 bases each). This CDR3 region has 12 residues. The V gene's germline CDR1 is SQVTM and CDR2 ANQGSEA. Between the trimmed V and J ends, which lost 6 bases and 9 bases, there was a span of 18 bases. The CDR3 nucleotides read TGCAGCGTGACAGGGAGGGGGGGAGGGCAGTACTTC. Encoded protein: CSVTGRGGGQYF.

This chain joins TRBV5-4 and TRBJ2-2; the match to TRBD1 covers 9 bases. CDR3 size: 16 residues. Trimming at V came to 0 bases and at J to 3 bases, leaving 3 bases not matched to a gene. Germline CDR1 is SGHNT and CDR2 is YYREEE (reference sequence). The CDR3 nucleotides are TGTGCCAGCAGCTTGGTCGGGGACAGGGACACCGGGGAGCTGTTTTTT. Translated: CASSLVGDRDTGELFF.

This clonotype is a singleton in its sample. CDR3: CASTLAEYTGELFF. The CDR3 coding sequence is TGTGCCAGCACCCTAGCGGAGTACACCGGGGAGCTGTTTTTT. V usage is TRBV2 and J usage is TRBJ2-2, with 7 bases aligning to TRBD2. V shed 7 bases, J shed 3 bases, and the junction held 5 bases outside the gene matches. The germline gives CDR1 SNHLY, CDR2 FYNNEI. CDR3 size: 14 residues.

This clonotype came up many times. The chain joins TRBV12-3 or TRBV12-4 to TRBJ1-2; D not resolved. Between the trimmed V and J ends, which lost 7 bases and 6 bases, there was a span of 15 bases. This CDR3 comprises 13 residues. The CDR3 sequence: CASTPSVGNGYTF. CDR3 in DNA: TGTGCCAGCACCCCATCGGTAGGGAATGGCTACACCTTC.

Remarks on this clonotype: Possible read error: a much larger clone is one base away. V usage is TRBV11-2 and J usage is TRBJ2-5; the D is unclear. The CDR3 sequence is 13 residues long. V was cut by 2 bases and J by 11 bases, with 15 bases left in between. Germline V CDR1 and CDR2: SGHAT, FQNNGV. Here the CDR3 reads CASSLPPGGEQYF. The CDR3 DNA is TGTGCCAGCAGCTTACCCCCGGGCGGTGAGCAGTACTTC.

The count of this clonotype is one. The V call is TRBV12-3 or TRBV12-4, the J call TRBJ2-7, with a possible D match to TRBD2 (5 bases). CDR3 size: 12 residues. Trimming cost V 6 bases and J 10 bases, with 16 bases left between them. The CDR3 spells CASSSGLSGQYF. Here the CDR3 DNA reads TGTGCCAGCAGCTCAGGACTGTCTGGACAGTACTTC.

This clonotype was recorded once. A read error may account for a junction end that differs from germline. The rearrangement links TRBV11-1 to TRBJ2-7; D gene unclear. This CDR3 contains 12 residues. The germline V gene has CDR1 SGHAT and CDR2 FQDESV (reference sequence). CDR3 region: CASSPASYERYF. The DNA for the CDR3 is TGTGCCAGCAGCCCAGCCTCCTACGAGCGGTACTTC.

This clonotype was picked up a small number of times. The rearrangement joins TRBV9 to TRBJ2-6; 7 nucleotides agree with TRBD2. The CDR3 has 20 residues. With 3 bases clipped from V and 0 bases from J, the junction kept 15 bases outside the gene matches. Germline CDR1 reads SGDLS; CDR2 reads YYNGEE. CDR3 protein: CASSAEGRSGRSSGANVLTF. For the CDR3, the DNA is TGTGCCAGCAGCGCCGAAGGGCGTAGCGGGCGAAGCTCTGGGGCCAACGTCCTGACTTTC.